Only one count was recorded for the clone carrying this T cell receptor (beta chain). Its antigen is still unknown. This record belongs to a study of graft-versus-host responses after intestinal transplantation. The overall study: All of the recipients had induction that used anti-thymocyte globulin, then tacrolimus and steroids for 2 to 3 years.

The study, taken as a whole, reports: Clonal ratios of graft-versus-host to host-versus-graft in allografts were high for patients exhibiting graft-donor T cell macrochimerism.

Profiling relied on immunoSEQ multiplex PCR, and the TCRdb table lists in-frame clones only, not all of them. Of some 110,000 clones listed, approximately 90% are singletons. The sequence derives from a human donor who was the organ donor for an intestinal transplant. The sequencing here drew on unstimulated CD4+ T cells sorted from spleen or lymph node cells, taken before transplant.

CDR3 loop: CASSQVRGQGVEQYF. The DNA for the CDR3 is TGTGCCAGCAGCCAAGTCAGGGGCCAAGGAGTCGAGCAGTACTTC. The J gene is TRBJ2-7, the V gene TRBV4-2; D is perhaps TRBD1 (6 bases). Germline-derived CDR1 and CDR2 are LGHNA and YNFKEQ. This CDR3 region has 15 residues. The V end was cut by 1 base, the J end by 6 bases, with 16 bases between.